This T cell receptor (beta chain) was profiled in a study of ipilimumab plus nivolumab after autologous stem cell transplantation. The wider study: Myeloma patients were high-risk transplant-naive or relapsed within 3 years of first autologous transplant.

Study-level findings and limits: Per the authors, repertoire, Treg and microbiota data justify further study.

In the case of this clone: The antigen remains undetermined.

Ipilimumab, 1 mg/kg, started 14 to 28 days after autologous transplant. Patients got 3 mg/kg IV nivolumab weeks 1, 4, 7, 10, then biweekly through week 26. Only in-frame clones appear in the TCRdb table, and some are missing; sequencing was by immunoSEQ multiplex PCR. Here the sample spans about 3,500 clones, more than 85% being singletons. The germline V and J ends were trimmed by 0 bases and 4 bases, with 20 bases remaining between them. The germline V gene encodes CDR1 SGHNT and CDR2 YYREEE (reference sequence). The CDR3 loop spans 18 amino acids. This chain uses TRBV5-4 with TRBJ2-1, with D hard to call. The sample in question was PBMCs, obtained in a trial of ipilimumab plus nivolumab as post-transplant consolidation. The TCR was taken from a male donor with multiple myeloma. CDR3 in amino acids: CASSLELGRADAYNEQFF. As DNA, the CDR3 is TGTGCCAGCAGCTTGGAGTTGGGCCGGGCGGACGCTTACAATGAGCAGTTCTTC.